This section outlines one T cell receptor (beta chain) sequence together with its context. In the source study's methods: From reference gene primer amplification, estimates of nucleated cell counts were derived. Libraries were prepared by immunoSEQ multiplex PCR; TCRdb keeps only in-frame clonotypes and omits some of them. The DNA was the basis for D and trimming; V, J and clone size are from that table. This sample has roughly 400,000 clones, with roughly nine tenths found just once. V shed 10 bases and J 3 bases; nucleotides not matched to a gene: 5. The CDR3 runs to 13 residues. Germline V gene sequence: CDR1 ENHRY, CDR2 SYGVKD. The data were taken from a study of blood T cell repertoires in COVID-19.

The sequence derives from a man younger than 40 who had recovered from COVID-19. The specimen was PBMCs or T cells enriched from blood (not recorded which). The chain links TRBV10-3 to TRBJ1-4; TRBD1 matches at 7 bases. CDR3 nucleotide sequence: TGTGCCACCTCGGGACAGCCTAATGAAAAACTGTTTTTT. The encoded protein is CATSGQPNEKLFF.